The 25 T cell receptor beta chains below were found in one sample sequenced in a study of cytomegalovirus exposure and HLA in healthy donors. A multiplex PCR was run with 60 Vbeta primers and 13 Jbeta primers. Some clones are missing from TCRdb's copy, which holds only in-frame ones; the method was immunoSEQ multiplex PCR. This table holds 150,000 to 200,000 clones. Specimen: PBMCs. The receptors originated from a man aged 25-45 years in good health and CMV-seronegative.

The J gene is TRBJ1-1, the V gene TRBV7-2, with no clear D. Germline loops: CDR1 SGHTA, CDR2 FQGNSA. V lost 5 bases and J lost 5, with 24 bases in between. The CDR3 length is 17 residues. CDR3: CASSPDRGLGDWTEAFF. As DNA, the CDR3 is TGTGCCAGCAGCCCAGACCGAGGGTTGGGTGACTGGACTGAAGCTTTCTTT.

The rearrangement joins TRBV20-1 to TRBJ2-1; D gene unclear. Looked up from germline, CDR1 is DFQATT and CDR2 is SNEGSKA (reference sequence). Trimming removed 3 bases from V and 3 bases from J, with 3 bases in between. This CDR3 has 11 amino acids. The CDR3: CSARRYNEQFF. In DNA form, the CDR3 reads TGCAGTGCTAGGCGCTACAATGAGCAGTTCTTC.

The chain employs TRBV6-5 and TRBJ2-3, with 7 bases lining up with TRBD1. With 7 bases clipped from V and 2 bases from J, the junction kept 6 bases outside the gene matches. This CDR3 has 14 residues. CDR1 is MNHEY, CDR2 SVGAGI, per germline. The CDR3 nucleotides read TGTGCCAGCACCATGGGACAGACCACAGATACGCAGTATTTT. Its translation is CASTMGQTTDTQYF.

The chain combines TRBV11-2 with TRBJ1-3, with 10 nucleotides matching TRBD1. Germline V CDR1 and CDR2: SGHAT, FQNNGV. The trim removed 3 bases at V and 0 bases at J, leaving 11 bases unmatched. CDR3 length equals 19 residues. DNA of the CDR3: TGTGCCAGCAGCTTCCCCCTGGGACAGGGGACCCTCTCTGGAAACACCATATATTTT. This codes for CASSFPLGQGTLSGNTIYF.

This rearrangement joins TRBV4-2 to TRBJ2-7, with TRBD1 matching 7 bases. V was clipped by 0 bases and J by 2 bases; unmatched bases: 7. The CDR3 is made up of 16 amino acids. Germline V gene lookup returns CDR1 LGHNA and CDR2 YNFKEQ. CDR3 in amino acids: CASSQEGDSRTYEQYF. CDR3 DNA: TGTGCCAGCAGCCAAGAGGGGGACAGTAGAACCTACGAGCAGTACTTC.

The V call is TRBV14, the J call TRBJ2-3; the D gene is possibly TRBD1 (5 bases). CDR3 length: 13 residues. Trimming pared 4 bases from V and 3 bases from J, leaving 8 bases between. CDR1 and CDR2 from the germline V gene are SGHDN and FVKESK. CDR3 in DNA: TGTGCCAGCAGCCTGGGGCGGACAGATACGCAGTATTTT. Translated, it gives CASSLGRTDTQYF.

The chain combines TRBV7-2 with TRBJ1-2; the match to TRBD1 covers 11 bases. CDR1 SGHTA and CDR2 FQGNSA come from the germline V gene. The V and J ends lost 5 bases and 3 bases, in that order; junction bases with no gene match: 5. CDR3 length: 15 amino acids. CDR3 bases: TGTGCCAGCAGCCAGGACAGGGGGCGAGACTATGGCTACACCTTC. This translates into CASSQDRGRDYGYTF.

V gene TRBV11-1 combines with J gene TRBJ2-5; perhaps TRBD1 as D (5 bases). The tail of the sequence fits TRBJ2-7 better, so the J call may be wrong. Germline V gene data show CDR1 as SGHAT and CDR2 as FQDESV (reference sequence). The CDR3 has 13 residues. CDR3 region: CASSLSRVDEQYF. The CDR3, as DNA: TGTGCCAGCAGCTTAAGCAGGGTGGACGAGCAGTACTTC.

The chain joins TRBV4-3 to TRBJ1-3; D is uncertain. The V and J ends lost 3 bases and 0 bases respectively, with 15 bases between them. This CDR3 spans 17 amino acids. Germline CDR1 and CDR2: LGHNA and YSLEER. The CDR3 spells CASSQAPGVLSGNTIYF. In nucleotides, the CDR3 is TGCGCCAGCAGCCAGGCCCCCGGAGTACTCTCTGGAAACACCATATATTTT.

The chain combines TRBV7-3 with TRBJ2-6; 7 nucleotides line up with TRBD1. The CDR3 contains 18 residues. With 5 bases clipped from V and 0 bases from J, the junction kept 10 bases outside the gene matches. In germline, CDR1 is SGHTA, CDR2 FQGTGA. CDR3 region: CASSIRDSSFSGANVLTF. The CDR3 DNA reads TGTGCCAGCAGCATTCGGGACAGTTCTTTCTCTGGGGCCAACGTCCTGACTTTC.

The chain recombines TRBV25-1 with TRBJ1-2; D is unresolved. V lost 3 bases, J lost 8 bases, and 13 bases lay in between. Germline values: CDR1 MGHDK, CDR2 SYGVNS. There are 13 residues in the CDR3. The CDR3 region is CASSDWPTGGYTF. CDR3 in DNA: TGTGCCAGCAGTGATTGGCCCACGGGGGGCTACACCTTC.

This chain connects TRBV7-2 to TRBJ1-4; D is possibly TRBD1 (6 bases). The germline V gene encodes CDR1 SGHTA and CDR2 FQGNSA. The CDR3 loop spans 14 amino acids. V lost 5 bases, J lost 8 bases, and 15 bases lay in between. The CDR3 region has the DNA TGTGCCAGCAGCCAGGCAGGGGTAGGGGAAAAACTGTTTTTT. Its translation is CASSQAGVGEKLFF.

The chain is built from TRBV2 and TRBJ1-5, with D possibly matching TRBD1 (5 bases). CDR1 and CDR2 (germline): SNHLY, FYNNEI. The CDR3 runs 13 residues. The V end was cut by 10 bases, the J end by 0 bases, with 10 bases between. CDR3 bases: TGTGCCACCAGGGACTATAGCAATCAGCCCCAGCATTTT. It yields the protein CATRDYSNQPQHF.

J is TRBJ1-5 and V is TRBV6-6; TRBD1 is a possible D gene (6 bases). The CDR3 runs to 15 residues. The germline CDR1 and CDR2 sequences are MNHNY and SVGAGI (reference sequence). V was trimmed by 5 bases and J by 0 bases, leaving 11 bases between them. CDR3 DNA sequence: TGTGCCAGCAGTCAGAGACAGGATAGCAATCAGCCCCAGCATTTT. Translation: CASSQRQDSNQPQHF.

The chain carries TRBV5-1 and TRBJ1-4, with TRBD1 matching 8 bases. The V gene's germline CDR1 is SGHRS and CDR2 YFSETQ. The CDR3 has 16 residues. The junction had 6 bases not matched to a gene; V was cut back by 0 bases and J by 5 bases. The CDR3, as DNA: TGCGCCAGCAGCTTGGTAGGGGGGACAGGCAATGAAAAACTGTTTTTT. Residues: CASSLVGGTGNEKLFF.

The chain uses TRBV11-1 and TRBJ2-5, with D perhaps matching TRBD2 (5 bases). Trimming took off 5 bases at V and 4 bases at J, with 20 bases between the two ends. The CDR3 consists of 16 residues. From germline, CDR1 is SGHAT and CDR2 FQDESV (reference sequence). As DNA, the CDR3 is TGTGCCAGCAGCACCCGTGAGGGCCGGACGGGAGAGACCCAGTACTTC. It is translated as CASSTREGRTGETQYF.

The V gene is TRBV5-1, the J gene TRBJ2-5; 13 bases are a match to TRBD2. The CDR3 loop spans 16 amino acids. The junction had 4 bases not matched to a gene; V was cut back by 3 bases and J by 2 bases. Germline CDR1 SGHRS, CDR2 YFSETQ. CDR3: CASSSETSGGQETQYF. CDR3 bases: TGCGCCAGCAGCTCCGAGACTAGCGGGGGGCAAGAGACCCAGTACTTC.

The chain combines TRBV6-1 with TRBJ1-1, with TRBD1 as a possible D gene (5 bases). Germline V gives CDR1 MNHNS, CDR2 SASEGT. Trimming left V 7 bases short and J 6 bases short, with 18 bases between. CDR3 length equals 14 residues. CDR3 bases: TGTGCCAGCACCCCGATTGGAGGGGTTGCTGAAGCTTTCTTT. It yields the protein CASTPIGGVAEAFF.

V gene TRBV18 combines with J gene TRBJ2-5, with a weak D call TRBD1 (5 bases). Germline CDR1 is KGHSH and CDR2 is LQKENI. Trimming took 3 bases from V and 5 from J, leaving 10 bases between them. The CDR3 sequence is 13 residues long. CDR3 sequence reads: CASSPRGRETQYF. CDR3 DNA: TGTGCCAGCTCACCTAGGGGCCGGGAGACCCAGTACTTC.

V and J are TRBV10-1 and TRBJ2-5; TRBD2 agrees at 9 bases. CDR3 length equals 14 residues. Germline values: CDR1 WNHNN, CDR2 SYGVQD (reference sequence). Trimming removed 5 bases from V and 4 bases from J; junction bases left unmatched: 5. The CDR3 nucleotides read TGCGCCAGCAGTATAGCGGGAGAAGGAGAGACCCAGTACTTC. Amino acids: CASSIAGEGETQYF.

The V call is TRBV4-2, the J call TRBJ1-3; TRBD1 might be the D (5 bases). This CDR3 region has 15 residues. Germline V gene lookup returns CDR1 LGHNA and CDR2 YNFKEQ. V was cut by 0 bases and J by 4 bases, with 10 bases left in between. The CDR3 protein is CASSQDRAAGNTIYF. In nucleotides, the CDR3 is TGTGCCAGCAGCCAAGACAGGGCCGCGGGAAACACCATATATTTT.

This chain uses TRBV6-1 with TRBJ1-6; D gene uncertain. CDR1 and CDR2 (germline): MNHNS, SASEGT. The CDR3 consists of 15 residues. Between the trimmed V and J ends, which lost 1 base and 8 bases, there was a span of 12 bases. CDR3 sequence: CASSEGADGYSPLHF. The CDR3 nucleotides are TGTGCCAGCAGTGAAGGGGCTGACGGATATTCACCCCTCCACTTT.

J is TRBJ1-3 and V is TRBV30; TRBD1 matches 10 bases. The CDR3 spans 14 residues. With 3 bases clipped from V and 4 bases from J, the junction kept 3 bases outside the gene matches. CDR1 and CDR2 (germline): GTSNPN, SVGIG (reference sequence). CDR3 bases: TGTGCCTGGAGGGCGACAGGGGGCGGAAACACCATATATTTT. It codes for CAWRATGGGNTIYF.

The chain uses TRBV6-1 and TRBJ2-3, with D possibly TRBD1 on 6 matching bases. CDR3 length: 15 amino acids. Germline values: CDR1 MNHNS, CDR2 SASEGT. Between the trimmed V and J ends, which lost 6 bases and 3 bases, there was a span of 16 bases. For the CDR3, the DNA is TGTGCCAGCAGGCAGGTCGAAAGGGGGACAGATACGCAGTATTTT. Translation: CASRQVERGTDTQYF.

The rearrangement uses TRBV7-9 and TRBJ2-1; possible D gene TRBD2, 6 bases. Germline V lookup: CDR1 SEHNR, CDR2 FQNEAQ (reference sequence). Deletions cut 5 bases from V and 3 bases from J, with 17 bases between. The length of the CDR3 is 16 residues. The CDR3 DNA reads as TGTGCCAGCAGCGTACGTTCCGGGACTGGCTACAATGAGCAGTTCTTC. It is translated as CASSVRSGTGYNEQFF.